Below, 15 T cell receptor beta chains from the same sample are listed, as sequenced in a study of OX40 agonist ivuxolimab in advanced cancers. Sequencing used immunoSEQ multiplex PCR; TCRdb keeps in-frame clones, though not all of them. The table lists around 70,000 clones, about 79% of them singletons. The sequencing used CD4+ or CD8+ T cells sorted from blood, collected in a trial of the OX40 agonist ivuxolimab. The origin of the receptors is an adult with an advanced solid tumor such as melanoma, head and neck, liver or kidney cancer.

The CDR3, as DNA: TGTGCCAGCAGCTTAGCGCATAGGGCAGGGGCTACACCCCTCCACTTT. Translating it yields CASSLAHRAGATPLHF. This chain uses TRBV7-3 with TRBJ1-6, with D maybe TRBD1 (6 bases). The CDR3 is 16 amino acids. Germline V lookup: CDR1 SGHTA, CDR2 FQGTGA. V shed 2 bases and J shed 11 bases, with 19 bases lying between them.

The CDR3 loop is CAISESGTSVEGELFF. DNA of the CDR3: TGTGCCATCAGTGAGTCGGGGACTAGCGTGGAGGGGGAGCTGTTTTTT. The rearrangement uses TRBV10-3 and TRBJ2-2; TRBD2 aligns across 10 bases. From germline, CDR1 is ENHRY and CDR2 SYGVKD. The CDR3 sequence is 16 residues long. Losses at the gene ends were 0 bases for V and 8 bases for J; bases not matched to a gene: 6.

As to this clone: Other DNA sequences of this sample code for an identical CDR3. In nucleotides, the CDR3 is TGTGCCAGCAGCATCCAAAATTCACCCCTCCACTTT. This codes for CASSIQNSPLHF. The chain is built from TRBV7-2 and TRBJ1-6; D not resolved. The germline V gene has CDR1 SGHTA and CDR2 FQGNSA. With 5 bases removed from V and 7 bases from J, the gap between germline ends came to 6 bases. The CDR3 contains 12 residues. Full variable domain (outside the CDR3, taken from reference TRBV7-2 and TRBJ1-6): GAGVSQSPSNKVTEKGKDVELRCDPISGHTALYWYRQSLGQGLEFLIYFQGNSAPDKSGLPSDRFSAERTGGSVSTLTIQRTQQEDSAVYLCASSIQNSPLHFGNGTRLTVT.

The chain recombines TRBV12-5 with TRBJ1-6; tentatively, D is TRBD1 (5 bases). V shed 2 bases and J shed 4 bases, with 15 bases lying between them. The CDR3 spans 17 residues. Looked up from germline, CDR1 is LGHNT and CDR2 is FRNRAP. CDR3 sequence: CASGLTPGTGYNSPLHF. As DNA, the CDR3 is TGTGCTAGTGGTTTGACGCCCGGGACCGGGTATAATTCACCCCTCCACTTT.

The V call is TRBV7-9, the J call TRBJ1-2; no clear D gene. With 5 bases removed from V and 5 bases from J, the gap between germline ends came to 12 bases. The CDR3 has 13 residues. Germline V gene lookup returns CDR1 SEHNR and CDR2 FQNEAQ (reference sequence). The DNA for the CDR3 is TGTGCCAGCAGCCCAAATGAAGGGTATGGCTACACCTTC. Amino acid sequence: CASSPNEGYGYTF.

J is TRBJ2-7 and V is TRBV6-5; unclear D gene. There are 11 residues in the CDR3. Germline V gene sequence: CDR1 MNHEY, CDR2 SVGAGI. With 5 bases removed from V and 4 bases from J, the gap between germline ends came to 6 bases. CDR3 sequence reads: CASSPRYEQYF. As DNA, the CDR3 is TGTGCCAGCAGTCCGCGATACGAGCAGTACTTC.

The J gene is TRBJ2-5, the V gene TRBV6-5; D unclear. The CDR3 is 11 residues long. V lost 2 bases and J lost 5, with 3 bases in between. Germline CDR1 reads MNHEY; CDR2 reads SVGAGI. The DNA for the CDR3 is TGTGCCAGCAGTTACGCCGAGACCCAGTACTTC. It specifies CASSYAETQYF.

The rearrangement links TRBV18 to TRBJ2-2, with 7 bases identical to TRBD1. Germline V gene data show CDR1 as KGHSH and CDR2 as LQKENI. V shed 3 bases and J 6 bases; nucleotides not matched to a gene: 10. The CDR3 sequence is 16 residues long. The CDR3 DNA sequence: TGTGCCAGCTCACCTAATCTCCATCAGGGGGCCGGGGAGCTGTTTTTT. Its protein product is CASSPNLHQGAGELFF. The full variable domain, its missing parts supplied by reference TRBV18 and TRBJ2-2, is NAGVMQNPRHLVRRRGQEARLRCSPMKGHSHVYWYRQLPEEGLKFMVYLQKENIIDESGMPKERFSAEFPKEGPSILRIQQVVRGDSAAYFCASSPNLHQGAGELFFGEGSRLTVL.

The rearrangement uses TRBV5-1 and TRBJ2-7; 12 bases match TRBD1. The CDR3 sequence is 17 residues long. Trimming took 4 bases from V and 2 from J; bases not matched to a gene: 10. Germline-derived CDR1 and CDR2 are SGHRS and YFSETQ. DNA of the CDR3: TGCGCCAGCAGCCAATTTCCGGGACAGGGGGCTACCTACGAGCAGTACTTC. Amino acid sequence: CASSQFPGQGATYEQYF. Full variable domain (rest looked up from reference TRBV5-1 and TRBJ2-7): KAGVTQTPRYLIKTRGQQVTLSCSPISGHRSVSWYQQTPGQGLQFLFEYFSETQRNKGNFPGRFSGRQFSNSRSEMNVSTLELGDSALYLCASSQFPGQGATYEQYFGPGTRLTVT.

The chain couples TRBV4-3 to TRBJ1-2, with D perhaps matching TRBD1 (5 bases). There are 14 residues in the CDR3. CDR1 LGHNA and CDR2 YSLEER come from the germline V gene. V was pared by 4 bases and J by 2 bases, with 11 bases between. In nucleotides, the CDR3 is TGCGCCAGCAGCCTTGCCGGGGGAAACTATGGCTACACCTTC. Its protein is CASSLAGGNYGYTF.

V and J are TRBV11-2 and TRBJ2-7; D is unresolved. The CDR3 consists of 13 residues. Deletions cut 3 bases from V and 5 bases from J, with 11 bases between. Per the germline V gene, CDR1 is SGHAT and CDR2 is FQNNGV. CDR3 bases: TGTGCCAGCAGCTTGGGTCGGGCTAACGAGCAGTACTTC. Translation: CASSLGRANEQYF.

The CDR3 DNA follows: TGTGCCAGCAGCTTATACCAGGGGACCTATGGCTACACCTTC. Its protein product is CASSLYQGTYGYTF. V gene TRBV7-2 combines with J gene TRBJ1-2; D is possibly TRBD1 (6 bases). The CDR3 is made up of 14 amino acids. The germline V gene encodes CDR1 SGHTA and CDR2 FQGNSA. The V gene lost 2 bases and the J gene lost 4 bases, with 11 bases spanning the gap.

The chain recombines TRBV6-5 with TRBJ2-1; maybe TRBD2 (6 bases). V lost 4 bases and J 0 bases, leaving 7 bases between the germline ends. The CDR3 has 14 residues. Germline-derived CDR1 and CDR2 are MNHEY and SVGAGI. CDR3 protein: CASSFGGSYNEQFF. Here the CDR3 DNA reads TGTGCCAGCAGTTTCGGGGGCTCCTACAATGAGCAGTTCTTC.

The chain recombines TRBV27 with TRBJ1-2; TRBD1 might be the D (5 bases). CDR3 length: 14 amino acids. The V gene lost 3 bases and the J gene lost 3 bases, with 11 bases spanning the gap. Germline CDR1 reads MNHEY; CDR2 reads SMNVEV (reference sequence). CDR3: CASSFQQGYYGYTF. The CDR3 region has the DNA TGTGCCAGCAGTTTCCAGCAGGGCTACTATGGCTACACCTTC.

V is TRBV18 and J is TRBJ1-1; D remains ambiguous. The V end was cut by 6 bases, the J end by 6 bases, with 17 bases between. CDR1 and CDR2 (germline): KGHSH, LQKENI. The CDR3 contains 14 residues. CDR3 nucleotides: TGTGCCAGCTCCCTCGACCCAAATGGCTCTGAAGCTTTCTTT. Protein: CASSLDPNGSEAFF.